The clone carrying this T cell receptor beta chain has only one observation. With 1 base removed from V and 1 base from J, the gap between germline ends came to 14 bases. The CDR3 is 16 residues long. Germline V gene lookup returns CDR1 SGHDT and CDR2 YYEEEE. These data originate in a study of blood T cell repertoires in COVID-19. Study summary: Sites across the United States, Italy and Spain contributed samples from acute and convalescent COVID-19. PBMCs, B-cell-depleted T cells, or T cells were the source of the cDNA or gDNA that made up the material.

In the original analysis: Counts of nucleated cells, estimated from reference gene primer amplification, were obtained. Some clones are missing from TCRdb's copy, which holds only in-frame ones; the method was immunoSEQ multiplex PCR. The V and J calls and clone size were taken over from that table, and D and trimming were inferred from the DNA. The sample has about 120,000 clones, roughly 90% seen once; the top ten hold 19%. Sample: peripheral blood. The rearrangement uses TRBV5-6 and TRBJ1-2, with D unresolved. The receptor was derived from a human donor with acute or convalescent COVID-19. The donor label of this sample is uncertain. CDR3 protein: CASSLRLDAGNYGYTF. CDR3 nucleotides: TGTGCCAGCAGCTTGAGGTTGGACGCGGGTAACTATGGCTACACCTTC.